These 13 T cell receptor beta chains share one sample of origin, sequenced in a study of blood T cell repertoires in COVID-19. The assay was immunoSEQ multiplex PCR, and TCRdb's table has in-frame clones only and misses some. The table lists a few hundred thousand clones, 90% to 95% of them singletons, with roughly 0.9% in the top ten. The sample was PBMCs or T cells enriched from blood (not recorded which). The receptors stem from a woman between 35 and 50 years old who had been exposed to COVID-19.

DNA for the CDR3: TGTGCCAGCAGCCCACCTACAGGATATGGCTACACCTTC. It codes for CASSPPTGYGYTF. The genes are TRBV5-6 and TRBJ1-2, with a tentative D call TRBD1 (5 bases). Trimming cost V 4 bases and J 5 bases, with 12 bases left between them. The CDR3 is 13 residues long. Germline assignment: CDR1 SGHDT and CDR2 YYEEEE. Drawing the rest from reference TRBV5-6 and TRBJ1-2, the complete variable domain is DAGVTQSPTHLIKTRGQQVTLRCSPKSGHDTVSWYQQALGQGPQFIFQYYEEEERQRGNFPDRFSGHQFPNYSSELNVNALLLGDSALYLCASSPPTGYGYTFGSGTRLTVV.

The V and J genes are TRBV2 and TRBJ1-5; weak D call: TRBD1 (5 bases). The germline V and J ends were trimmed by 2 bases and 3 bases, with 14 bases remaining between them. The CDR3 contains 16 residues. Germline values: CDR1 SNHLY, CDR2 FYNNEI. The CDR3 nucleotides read TGTGCCAGCAGTGAACGGGCCAGGGCCTTCAATCAGCCCCAGCATTTT. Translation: CASSERARAFNQPQHF.

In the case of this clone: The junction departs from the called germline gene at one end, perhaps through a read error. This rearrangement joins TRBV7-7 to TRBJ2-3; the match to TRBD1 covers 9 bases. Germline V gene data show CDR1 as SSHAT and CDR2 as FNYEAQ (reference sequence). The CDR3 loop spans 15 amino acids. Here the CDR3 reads CASSLTDRGSDTQYF. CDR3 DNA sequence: TGTGCTAGCAGCCTAACCGACAGGGGGTCAGATACGCAGTATTTT.

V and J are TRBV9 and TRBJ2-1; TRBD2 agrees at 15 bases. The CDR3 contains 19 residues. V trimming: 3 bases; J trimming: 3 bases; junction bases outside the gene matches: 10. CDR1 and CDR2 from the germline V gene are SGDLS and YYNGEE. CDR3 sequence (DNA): TGTGCCAGCAGCGCCACCGGGACTAGCGGGAGGAGGGACTACAATGAGCAGTTCTTC. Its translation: CASSATGTSGRRDYNEQFF.

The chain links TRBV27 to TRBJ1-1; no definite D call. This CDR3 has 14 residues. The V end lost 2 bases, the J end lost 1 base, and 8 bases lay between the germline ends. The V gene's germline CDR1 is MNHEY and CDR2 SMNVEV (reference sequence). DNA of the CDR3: TGTGCCAGCAGTTTACGGGGAACGAACACTGAAGCTTTCTTT. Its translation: CASSLRGTNTEAFF.

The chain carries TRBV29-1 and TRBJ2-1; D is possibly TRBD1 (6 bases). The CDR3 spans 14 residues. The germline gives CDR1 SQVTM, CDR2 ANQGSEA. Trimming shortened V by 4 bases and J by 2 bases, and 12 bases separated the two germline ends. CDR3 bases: TGCAGCGTTGTGAAGGGGGACCCCTACAATGAGCAGTTCTTC. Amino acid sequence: CSVVKGDPYNEQFF.

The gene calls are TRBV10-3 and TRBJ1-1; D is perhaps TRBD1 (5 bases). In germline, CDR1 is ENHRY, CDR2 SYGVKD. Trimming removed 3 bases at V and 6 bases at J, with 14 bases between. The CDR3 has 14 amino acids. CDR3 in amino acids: CAISDRGRRAEAFF. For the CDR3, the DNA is TGTGCCATCAGTGATAGGGGTCGGAGGGCTGAAGCTTTCTTT.

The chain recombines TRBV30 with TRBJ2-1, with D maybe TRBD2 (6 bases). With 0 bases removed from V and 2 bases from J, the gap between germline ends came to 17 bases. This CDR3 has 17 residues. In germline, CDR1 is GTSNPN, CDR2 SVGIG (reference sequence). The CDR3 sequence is CAWSVLGGSYPYNEQFF. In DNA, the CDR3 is TGTGCCTGGAGTGTACTGGGGGGTTCTTACCCCTACAATGAGCAGTTCTTC.

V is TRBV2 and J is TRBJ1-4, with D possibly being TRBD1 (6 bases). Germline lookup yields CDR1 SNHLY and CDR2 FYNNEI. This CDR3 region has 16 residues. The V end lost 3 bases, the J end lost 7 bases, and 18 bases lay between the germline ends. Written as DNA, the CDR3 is TGTGCCAGCAGTGAGGGGACGGCAGGGGTAGTTGAAAAACTGTTTTTT. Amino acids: CASSEGTAGVVEKLFF.

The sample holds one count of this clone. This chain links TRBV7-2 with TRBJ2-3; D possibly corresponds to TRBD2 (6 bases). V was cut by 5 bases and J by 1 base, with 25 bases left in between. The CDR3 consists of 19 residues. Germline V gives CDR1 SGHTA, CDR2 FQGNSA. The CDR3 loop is CASSPREQDYPGGTDTQYF. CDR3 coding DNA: TGTGCCAGCAGCCCACGGGAACAGGACTATCCGGGAGGCACAGATACGCAGTATTTT.

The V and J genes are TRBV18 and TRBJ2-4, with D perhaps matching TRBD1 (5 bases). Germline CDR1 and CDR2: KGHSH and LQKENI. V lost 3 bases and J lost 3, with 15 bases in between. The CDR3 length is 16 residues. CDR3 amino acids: CASSPLQGSFKNIQYF. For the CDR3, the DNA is TGTGCCAGCTCACCGCTGCAGGGCTCATTCAAAAACATTCAGTACTTC.

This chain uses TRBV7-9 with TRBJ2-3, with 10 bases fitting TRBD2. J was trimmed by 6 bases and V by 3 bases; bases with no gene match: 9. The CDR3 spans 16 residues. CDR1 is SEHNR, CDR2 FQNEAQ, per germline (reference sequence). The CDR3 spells CASSFSLAGDGDTQYF. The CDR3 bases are TGTGCCAGCAGCTTTTCGCTAGCGGGAGACGGGGATACGCAGTATTTT. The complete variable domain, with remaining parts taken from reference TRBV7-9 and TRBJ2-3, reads DTGVSQNPRHKITKRGQNVTFRCDPISEHNRLYWYRQTLGQGPEFLTYFQNEAQLEKSRLLSDRFSAERPKGSFSTLEIQRTEQGDSAMYLCASSFSLAGDGDTQYFGPGTRLTVL.

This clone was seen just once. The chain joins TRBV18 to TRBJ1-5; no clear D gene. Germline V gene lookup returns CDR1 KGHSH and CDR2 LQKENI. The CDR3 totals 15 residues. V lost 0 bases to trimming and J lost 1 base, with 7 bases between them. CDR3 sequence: CASSPPALSNQPQHF. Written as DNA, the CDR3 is TGTGCCAGCTCACCACCGGCCCTGAGCAATCAGCCCCAGCATTTT.